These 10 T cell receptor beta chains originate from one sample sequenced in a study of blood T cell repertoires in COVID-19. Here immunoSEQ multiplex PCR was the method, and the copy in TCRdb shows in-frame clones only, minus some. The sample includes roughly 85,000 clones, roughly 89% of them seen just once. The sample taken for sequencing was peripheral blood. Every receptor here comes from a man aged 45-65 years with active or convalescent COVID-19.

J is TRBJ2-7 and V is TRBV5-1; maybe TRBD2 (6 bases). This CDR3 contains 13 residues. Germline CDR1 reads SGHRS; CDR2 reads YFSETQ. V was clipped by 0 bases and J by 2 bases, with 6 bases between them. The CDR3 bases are TGCGCCAGCAGCTTGGGGGAGGCCTACGAGCAGTACTTC. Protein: CASSLGEAYEQYF.

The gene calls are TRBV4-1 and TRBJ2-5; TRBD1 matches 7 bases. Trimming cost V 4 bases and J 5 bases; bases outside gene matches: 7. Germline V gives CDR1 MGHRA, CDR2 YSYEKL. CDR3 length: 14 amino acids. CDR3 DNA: TGCGCCAGCAGCCCGACAGGGAAATGGGAGACCCAGTACTTC. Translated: CASSPTGKWETQYF.

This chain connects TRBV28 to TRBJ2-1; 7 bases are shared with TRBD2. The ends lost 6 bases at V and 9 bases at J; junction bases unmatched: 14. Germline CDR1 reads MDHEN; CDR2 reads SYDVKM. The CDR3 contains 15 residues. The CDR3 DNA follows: TGTGCCAGCAGCCCCCCCGGGGAGGGCCGGGGTGAGCAGTTCTTC. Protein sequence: CASSPPGEGRGEQFF.

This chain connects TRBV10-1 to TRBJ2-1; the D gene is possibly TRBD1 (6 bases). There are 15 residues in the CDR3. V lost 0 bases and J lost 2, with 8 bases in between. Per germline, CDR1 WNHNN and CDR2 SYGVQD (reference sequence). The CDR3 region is CASSESGQTYNEQFF. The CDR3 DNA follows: TGCGCCAGCAGTGAGTCGGGACAAACCTACAATGAGCAGTTCTTC.

In DNA, the CDR3 is TGTGCCAGCAGCCCGCTTCGGCTAGCGGGGGGCAGGGAGACCCAGTACTTC. Its protein is CASSPLRLAGGRETQYF. This chain connects TRBV5-5 to TRBJ2-5; 11 bases fit TRBD2. Germline CDR1 SGHKS, CDR2 YYEKEE (reference sequence). After removal of 4 bases from V and 5 bases from J, the junction contained 13 bases not matched to a gene. The CDR3 runs 17 residues.

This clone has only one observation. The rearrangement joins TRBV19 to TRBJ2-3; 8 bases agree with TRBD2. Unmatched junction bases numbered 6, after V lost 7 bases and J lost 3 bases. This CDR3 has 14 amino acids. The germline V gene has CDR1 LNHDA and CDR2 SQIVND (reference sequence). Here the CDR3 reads CASIGREGTDTQYF. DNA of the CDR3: TGTGCCAGTATCGGTCGGGAGGGAACAGATACGCAGTATTTT.

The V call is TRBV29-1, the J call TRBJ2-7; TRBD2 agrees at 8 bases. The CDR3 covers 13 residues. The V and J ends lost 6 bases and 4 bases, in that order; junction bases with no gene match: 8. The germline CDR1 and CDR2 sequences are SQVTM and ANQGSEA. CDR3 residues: CSVATSENYEQYF. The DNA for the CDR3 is TGCAGCGTCGCGACTAGCGAAAATTACGAGCAGTACTTC.

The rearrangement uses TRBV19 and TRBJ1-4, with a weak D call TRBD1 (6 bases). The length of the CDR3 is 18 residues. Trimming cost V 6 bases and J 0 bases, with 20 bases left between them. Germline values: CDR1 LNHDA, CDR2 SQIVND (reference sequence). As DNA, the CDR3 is TGTGCCAGTAGCGCGGACAGTTTACCAACGACAACTAATGAAAAACTGTTTTTT. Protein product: CASSADSLPTTTNEKLFF.

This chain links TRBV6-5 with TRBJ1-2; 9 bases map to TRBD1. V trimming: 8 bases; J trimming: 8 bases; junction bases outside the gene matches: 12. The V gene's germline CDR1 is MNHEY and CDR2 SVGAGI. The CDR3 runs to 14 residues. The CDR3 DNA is TGTGCCAGCTCCCTGGGACGGACAGGGGAAGGCTACACCTTC. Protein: CASSLGRTGEGYTF.

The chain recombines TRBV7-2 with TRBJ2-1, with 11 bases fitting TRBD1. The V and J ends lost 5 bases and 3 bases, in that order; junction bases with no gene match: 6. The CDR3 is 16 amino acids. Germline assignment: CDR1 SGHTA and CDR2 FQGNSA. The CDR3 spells CASSASGTGGYNEQFF. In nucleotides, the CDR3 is TGTGCCAGCAGCGCGTCCGGGACAGGGGGCTACAATGAGCAGTTCTTC.